This T cell receptor beta chain was identified in a study of Ad26.COV2.S vaccination and SARS-CoV-2 variants. Study-wide context: The vaccine Ad26.COV2.S was put into the muscle once, or twice with 56 days between.

Method: immunoSEQ multiplex PCR; TCRdb's copy keeps in-frame clones and lacks some. The table lists about 410,000 clones, about nine tenths of them singletons, with 1.9% in the top ten. Treatment specified: approximately 18 received Ad26.COV2.S at low or high dose, single or two shots; about 5 received placebo; per-sample allocation not given. Specimen acquisition occurred on day 63 following the initial vaccine or placebo injection. The individual, an adult aged 18-55 years, was a donor in Boston. This vaccine is an Ad26 vector that expresses the Wuhan-strain SARS-CoV-2 spike. With 6 bases removed from V and 4 bases from J, the gap between germline ends came to 13 bases. The length of the CDR3 is 14 residues. The germline gives CDR1 MNHEY, CDR2 SVGAGI. This clone appeared once.

Source: peripheral blood, taken in a trial of Ad26.COV2.S vaccine versus placebo. The sequence was obtained from a person between 18 and 65 years old who received the Ad26.COV2.S COVID-19 vaccine or a placebo. This chain joins TRBV6-5 and TRBJ2-1, with D uncertain. The CDR3 region is CASSEAFRYNEQFF. The CDR3 DNA reads TGTGCCAGCAGCGAGGCGTTTCGGTACAATGAGCAGTTCTTC.